The rows below give T cell receptor beta chains drawn from one sample of a study of T cells in Graves' hyperthyroidism and ophthalmopathy. Each CDR3 protein gets one entry after TCRdb re-called the multiplex PCR reads with MiXCR. This repertoire shows about 570,000 distinct CDR3 sequences, just over 45% found once; its top ten account for roughly 19%. The sample consisted of peripheral blood or thyroid tissue (not recorded which). The receptors were gathered from an adult woman with Graves' disease, either hyperthyroidism or ophthalmopathy (not recorded which). Each CDR3 is given with its conserved first and last residue. The order of the fields is V gene, clone size, CDR3 length, D gene, J gene, CDR3 protein, CDR3 DNA. The D gene is left open where the match is weak. Expanded clones get a size class; other rows say once, few or many, or leave the size out.

v_call: TRBV18; clone_size: NA; cdr3_length: 16; d_call: TRBD1; j_call: TRBJ1-3; cdr3_aa: CASSPTGAYSGNTTYF; cdr3_nt: TGTGCCAGCTCGCCGACAGGGGCCTACTCTGGAAACACCACATATTTT
v_call: TRBV7-6; clone_size: NA; cdr3_length: 17; d_call: TRBD1; j_call: TRBJ1-3; cdr3_aa: CASSALSGTVNENTIYF; cdr3_nt: TGTGCCAGCAGCGCGCTATCCGGGACAGTGAATGAAAACACCATATATTTT
v_call: TRBV27; clone_size: many; cdr3_length: 14; d_call: NA; j_call: TRBJ1-5; cdr3_aa: CASSAQGGDQPQHF; cdr3_nt: TGTGCCAGCAGTGCCCAGGGTGGGGATCAGCCCCAGCATTTT
v_call: TRBV25-1; clone_size: NA; cdr3_length: 15; d_call: NA; j_call: TRBJ1-1; cdr3_aa: CASSGMTAWDTEAFF; cdr3_nt: TGTGCCAGCAGTGGAATGACAGCCTGGGACACTGAAGCTTTCTTT
v_call: TRBV7-9; clone_size: NA; cdr3_length: 14; d_call: NA; j_call: TRBJ2-5; cdr3_aa: CASSHIAQQETQYF; cdr3_nt: TGTGCCAGCAGCCACATTGCCCAGCAAGAGACCCAGTACTTC
v_call: TRBV19; clone_size: many; cdr3_length: 15; d_call: NA; j_call: TRBJ2-2; cdr3_aa: CASSNLALNTGELFF; cdr3_nt: TGTGCCAGTAGTAATTTGGCTCTGAACACCGGGGAGCTGTTTTTT
v_call: TRBV24-1; clone_size: NA; cdr3_length: 14; d_call: NA; j_call: TRBJ2-7; cdr3_aa: CATSAAGITYEQYF; cdr3_nt: TGTGCCACCAGTGCGGCAGGGATAACCTACGAGCAGTACTTC
v_call: TRBV19; clone_size: NA; cdr3_length: 18; d_call: TRBD1; j_call: TRBJ1-5; cdr3_aa: CASSQEGVRTGRGQPQHF; cdr3_nt: TGTGCCAGCAGCCAAGAGGGAGTCCGGACAGGGAGAGGTCAGCCCCAGCATTTT
v_call: TRBV5-1; clone_size: many; cdr3_length: 15; d_call: NA; j_call: TRBJ2-7; cdr3_aa: CASSLVRGPTYEQYF; cdr3_nt: TGCGCCAGCAGCTTGGTTCGGGGGCCCACCTACGAGCAGTACTTC
v_call: TRBV7-9; clone_size: NA; cdr3_length: 15; d_call: TRBD1; j_call: TRBJ1-6; cdr3_aa: CASSQRESGGKPLHF; cdr3_nt: TGTGCCAGCAGCCAACGCGAGTCAGGGGGCAAACCCCTCCACTTT
v_call: TRBV7-3; clone_size: many; cdr3_length: 12; d_call: NA; j_call: TRBJ1-5; cdr3_aa: CASSPRGQPQHF; cdr3_nt: TGTGCCAGCAGCCCGAGGGGGCAGCCCCAGCATTTT
v_call: TRBV20-1; clone_size: many; cdr3_length: 11; d_call: TRBD2; j_call: TRBJ2-7; cdr3_aa: CSSGRGYEQYF; cdr3_nt: TGCAGTAGCGGGCGGGGGTACGAGCAGTACTTC
v_call: TRBV20-1; clone_size: NA; cdr3_length: 15; d_call: TRBD1; j_call: TRBJ2-7; cdr3_aa: CSAREVRGQGTEQYF; cdr3_nt: TGCAGTGCTAGAGAGGTTAGGGGACAGGGTACCGAGCAGTACTTC
v_call: TRBV2; clone_size: many; cdr3_length: 14; d_call: NA; j_call: TRBJ1-2; cdr3_aa: CASSERDGPYGYTF; cdr3_nt: TGTGCCAGCAGTGAAAGGGACGGCCCTTATGGCTACACCTTC
v_call: TRBV7-2; clone_size: many; cdr3_length: 15; d_call: TRBD2; j_call: TRBJ2-7; cdr3_aa: CASSLRGLAAYEQYF; cdr3_nt: TGTGCCAGCAGCCTACGGGGACTAGCGGCATACGAGCAGTACTTC
v_call: TRBV10-3; clone_size: NA; cdr3_length: 14; d_call: TRBD2; j_call: TRBJ2-7; cdr3_aa: CAISTGLAVYEQYF; cdr3_nt: TGTGCCATCAGTACCGGACTAGCGGTATACGAGCAGTACTTC
v_call: TRBV11-2; clone_size: many; cdr3_length: 14; d_call: TRBD1; j_call: TRBJ2-7; cdr3_aa: CASSLARQGYEQYF; cdr3_nt: TGTGCCAGCAGCTTAGCCCGACAGGGCTACGAGCAGTACTTC
v_call: TRBV5-1; clone_size: once; cdr3_length: 15; d_call: NA; j_call: TRBJ2-5; cdr3_aa: CASSQSNRAGETQYF; cdr3_nt: TGCGCCAGCAGCCAGTCGAACAGGGCCGGAGAGACCCAGTACTTC
v_call: TRBV7-9; clone_size: NA; cdr3_length: 14; d_call: TRBD2; j_call: TRBJ2-7; cdr3_aa: CASSYLAGSYEQYF; cdr3_nt: TGTGCCAGCAGTTACCTAGCGGGCTCCTACGAGCAGTACTTC
v_call: TRBV20-1; clone_size: NA; cdr3_length: 13; d_call: TRBD1; j_call: TRBJ1-6; cdr3_aa: CSARAQGDSPLHF; cdr3_nt: TGCAGTGCTAGAGCACAGGGGGACTCACCCCTCCACTTT
v_call: TRBV9; clone_size: NA; cdr3_length: 14; d_call: NA; j_call: TRBJ1-2; cdr3_aa: CASSRTETNYGYTF; cdr3_nt: TGTGCCAGCAGTAGGACAGAAACTAACTATGGCTACACCTTC
v_call: TRBV4-1; clone_size: many; cdr3_length: 16; d_call: TRBD2; j_call: TRBJ2-5; cdr3_aa: CASSQRGLAIQETQYF; cdr3_nt: TGCGCCAGCAGCCAACGTGGACTAGCGATACAAGAGACCCAGTACTTC
v_call: TRBV7-9; clone_size: many; cdr3_length: 14; d_call: NA; j_call: TRBJ1-4; cdr3_aa: CASSSWGPDEKLFF; cdr3_nt: TGTGCCAGCAGTTCTTGGGGGCCGGATGAAAAACTGTTTTTT
v_call: TRBV7-2; clone_size: NA; cdr3_length: 18; d_call: NA; j_call: TRBJ1-5; cdr3_aa: CASSPTLGGVLNNQPQHF; cdr3_nt: TGTGCCAGCAGTCCCACCCTTGGGGGGGTTCTGAACAATCAGCCCCAGCATTTT
v_call: TRBV20-1; clone_size: NA; cdr3_length: 14; d_call: TRBD1; j_call: TRBJ2-7; cdr3_aa: CSAHWTGSSYEQYF; cdr3_nt: TGCAGTGCCCATTGGACAGGGAGCTCCTACGAGCAGTACTTC